These 28 T cell receptor beta chains came from one sample sequenced in a study of control samples from healthy donors and cancer patients. Assay used: immunoSEQ multiplex PCR; TCRdb lists only in-frame clones, some missing. The sample shows around 160,000 clones, more than 85% of them seen only once. The sequencing sample was made of blood. These receptors all stem from a man younger than 35 in good health.

The chain has TRBV7-8 and TRBJ1-1, with a weak D call TRBD1 (5 bases). CDR3 length equals 15 residues. V gave up 5 bases and J gave up 4 bases, with 17 bases separating them. Germline V gene data show CDR1 as SGHVS and CDR2 as FQNEAQ. The CDR3 DNA sequence: TGTGCCAGCAGCCCCGGACCGGGGGGAGTCACTGAAGCTTTCTTT. It encodes CASSPGPGGVTEAFF.

The chain is built from TRBV18 and TRBJ1-1; no reliable D call. This CDR3 spans 14 amino acids. Trimming shortened V by 6 bases and J by 1 base, and 12 bases separated the two germline ends. Germline V gives CDR1 KGHSH, CDR2 LQKENI. This CDR3 is CASSPLPQNTEAFF. CDR3 nucleotides: TGTGCCAGCTCCCCCCTTCCCCAGAACACTGAAGCTTTCTTT.

This clone was seen more than once but under ten times. This chain connects TRBV6-4 to TRBJ1-2; possibly TRBD1 for D (5 bases). The germline V and J ends were trimmed by 3 bases and 8 bases, with 22 bases remaining between them. Germline V gives CDR1 MRHNA, CDR2 SNTAGT. The CDR3 covers 16 residues. The CDR3 DNA follows: TGTGCCAGCAGTGAAAATTTGGGGCAAACGGTACGGGGCTACACCTTC. Its translation is CASSENLGQTVRGYTF.

V usage is TRBV2 and J usage is TRBJ1-2; no clear D gene. Germline V CDR1 and CDR2: SNHLY, FYNNEI. The CDR3 spans 15 residues. V was shortened by 2 bases and J by 4 bases, with 14 bases between the two germline ends. The CDR3 DNA sequence: TGTGCCAGCAGTGAAACGGGCAGCCACCCCTATGGCTACACCTTC. The encoded protein is CASSETGSHPYGYTF.

V gene TRBV2 combines with J gene TRBJ2-7, with 15 bases aligning to TRBD2. V gave up 8 bases and J gave up 4 bases; unmatched junction bases: 15. This CDR3 is 18 amino acids long. The germline V gene has CDR1 SNHLY and CDR2 FYNNEI. In DNA, the CDR3 is TGTGCCAGCTCCGAAATTGGGACTAGCGGGGGGCCTCCTTACGAGCAGTACTTC. It specifies CASSEIGTSGGPPYEQYF.

V is TRBV11-1 and J is TRBJ2-7; 7 nucleotides match TRBD2. Germline CDR1 is SGHAT and CDR2 is FQDESV (reference sequence). V was clipped by 5 bases and J by 2 bases; unmatched bases: 6. CDR3 length: 14 amino acids. The CDR3 loop is CASSLGGLAYEQYF. Here the CDR3 DNA reads TGTGCCAGCAGCCTGGGCGGACTAGCCTACGAGCAGTACTTC.

The chain joins TRBV5-1 to TRBJ2-1; 10 bases are shared with TRBD1. CDR3 length equals 15 residues. Germline V CDR1 and CDR2: SGHRS, YFSETQ. V lost 4 bases and J lost 6; bases outside the gene matches: 7. This chain's CDR3 is CASSPRQGAGNEQFF. The CDR3 coding sequence is TGCGCCAGCAGCCCAAGACAGGGGGCAGGCAATGAGCAGTTCTTC.

This chain connects TRBV20-1 to TRBJ1-1; 8 bases match TRBD1. Germline V gene lookup returns CDR1 DFQATT and CDR2 SNEGSKA (reference sequence). The CDR3 spans 11 residues. Trimming at V came to 5 bases and at J to 7 bases, leaving 3 bases not matched to a gene. The CDR3: CSAWDRYEAFF. DNA of the CDR3: TGCAGTGCTTGGGACAGGTATGAAGCTTTCTTT.

CDR3 sequence reads: CAISKQGSGNTIYF. CDR3 sequence (DNA): TGTGCCATCAGTAAACAGGGTAGTGGAAACACCATATATTTT. The rearrangement uses TRBV10-3 and TRBJ1-3, with a tentative D call TRBD1 (6 bases). There are 14 residues in the CDR3. Per germline, CDR1 ENHRY and CDR2 SYGVKD. V was pared by 5 bases and J by 3 bases, with 11 bases between.

Comments on this clone: An end of the junction differs from the germline gene, which may be a read error. Other DNA sequences of this sample code for an identical CDR3. Here the CDR3 reads CASSLAGTGEETQYF. In DNA form, the CDR3 reads TGTGCTAGCAGCTTAGCGGGGACAGGGGAAGAGACCCAGTACTTC. The rearrangement joins TRBV7-7 to TRBJ2-5, with 10 nucleotides matching TRBD1. The CDR3 runs to 15 residues. Per germline, CDR1 SSHAT and CDR2 FNYEAQ (reference sequence).

The chain carries TRBV7-3 and TRBJ2-4; D is perhaps TRBD1 (5 bases). The CDR3 extends over 14 amino acids. Germline values: CDR1 SGHTA, CDR2 FQGTGA. V was pared by 6 bases and J by 2 bases, with 11 bases between. The chain's CDR3 is CASSQGLSKNIQYF. The CDR3 nucleotides are TGTGCCAGCAGTCAGGGCCTTTCCAAAAACATTCAGTACTTC.

The chain joins TRBV7-9 to TRBJ2-7, with D hard to call. V was clipped by 4 bases and J by 4 bases, with 23 bases between them. The CDR3 consists of 17 residues. Looked up from germline, CDR1 is SEHNR and CDR2 is FQNEAQ (reference sequence). The CDR3 is CASSWALAPEGNYEQYF. In DNA, the CDR3 is TGTGCCAGCAGCTGGGCCCTGGCGCCAGAAGGGAATTACGAGCAGTACTTC.

This clone was counted once. The V and J genes are TRBV3-1 (or the pseudogene TRBV3-2) and TRBJ1-3; D ambiguous. V was shortened by 0 bases and J by 0 bases, with 12 bases between the two germline ends. CDR3 length: 17 residues. Germline CDR1 LGHDT, CDR2 YNNKEL (reference sequence). The CDR3 DNA is TGTGCCAGCAGCCAAGATCCCAAAAAATGCTCTGGAAACACCATATATTTT. Translation: CASSQDPKKCSGNTIYF.

The rearrangement uses TRBV28 and TRBJ1-1, with 9 bases that match TRBD1. Germline trimming cut 8 bases from V and 5 bases from J; bases unmatched to any gene: 9. Germline V CDR1 and CDR2: MDHEN, SYDVKM. The CDR3 extends over 14 amino acids. CDR3 sequence reads: CASGVTGGRTEAFF. CDR3 nucleotides: TGTGCCAGCGGGGTGACAGGGGGGAGAACTGAAGCTTTCTTT.

A few counts support this clone. J is TRBJ2-7 and V is TRBV3-1 (or the pseudogene TRBV3-2), with D unresolved. The CDR3 is 16 residues long. The V end was cut by 0 bases, the J end by 3 bases, with 15 bases between. Germline CDR1 LGHDT, CDR2 YNNKEL (reference sequence). CDR3 DNA: TGTGCCAGCAGCCAAGAGTCAGGACCCGGGCTCTACGAGCAGTACTTC. Its translation is CASSQESGPGLYEQYF.

The chain joins TRBV9 to TRBJ2-7; TRBD1 or TRBD2 may be the D gene (6 bases each). The CDR3 contains 15 residues. Trimming removed 0 bases at V and 4 bases at J, with 14 bases between. The germline gives CDR1 SGDLS, CDR2 YYNGEE. CDR3 sequence: CASSVEGTGRYEQYF. CDR3 coding DNA: TGTGCCAGCAGCGTAGAAGGAACAGGGAGGTACGAGCAGTACTTC.

V gene TRBV2 combines with J gene TRBJ2-1; D remains unclear. The ends were cut back, 4 bases at V and 3 bases at J, with 13 bases in the middle. The CDR3 totals 15 residues. Looked up from germline, CDR1 is SNHLY and CDR2 is FYNNEI. The CDR3 loop reads CASSVSPAGYNEQFF. The CDR3 DNA reads as TGTGCCAGCAGTGTTAGCCCAGCCGGCTACAATGAGCAGTTCTTC.

This clone was seen more than once but under ten times. V usage is TRBV28 and J usage is TRBJ1-5, with D possibly matching TRBD1 (6 bases). Trimming took 6 bases from V and 7 from J, leaving 16 bases between them. The CDR3 consists of 14 residues. CDR1 and CDR2 (germline): MDHEN, SYDVKM. The CDR3 protein is CASRLQGGEQPQHF. The CDR3 DNA is TGTGCCAGCAGGCTACAGGGAGGAGAACAGCCCCAGCATTTT.

This chain links TRBV5-1 with TRBJ2-7, with 8 positions matching TRBD2. The CDR3 covers 16 residues. The junction had 12 bases not matched to a gene; V was cut back by 4 bases and J by 3 bases. CDR1 is SGHRS and CDR2 is YFSETQ in the germline V gene. In nucleotides, the CDR3 is TGCGCCAGCAGCGACTCTCGAGCGGGAGTGGTCTACGAGCAGTACTTC. Protein product: CASSDSRAGVVYEQYF.

The chain couples TRBV6-5 to TRBJ2-1; 8 bases map to TRBD1. V lost 3 bases and J lost 4; bases outside the gene matches: 5. The CDR3 has 15 residues. Germline V gene data show CDR1 as MNHEY and CDR2 as SVGAGI. The CDR3 DNA reads as TGTGCCAGCAGTTATAACAGGGGGGAATACAATGAGCAGTTCTTC. Its translation is CASSYNRGEYNEQFF.

The rearrangement uses TRBV9 and TRBJ1-2; 7 bases are a match to TRBD1. Germline V gives CDR1 SGDLS, CDR2 YYNGEE. V was pared by 5 bases and J by 6 bases, with 4 bases of the junction left unmatched. The CDR3 totals 12 residues. CDR3 bases: TGTGCCAGCAGTGAGGACAGGAATGGCTACACCTTC. It yields the protein CASSEDRNGYTF. The full variable domain, in which reference TRBV9 and TRBJ1-2 provide the parts outside the CDR3, is DSGVTQTPKHLITATGQRVTLRCSPRSGDLSVYWYQQSLDQGLQFLIQYYNGEERAKGNILERFSAQQFPDLHSELNLSSLELGDSALYFCASSEDRNGYTFGSGTRLTVV.

The chain carries TRBV2 and TRBJ1-1, with 9 bases matching TRBD1. The CDR3 is 15 residues long. V shed 4 bases and J 3 bases; nucleotides not matched to a gene: 6. CDR1 and CDR2 from the germline V gene are SNHLY and FYNNEI. The CDR3 coding sequence is TGTGCCAGCAGTGCTAACAGGGGGCTCCACACTGAAGCTTTCTTT. Amino acid sequence: CASSANRGLHTEAFF.

This chain links TRBV7-6 with TRBJ1-4, with D perhaps matching TRBD1 (5 bases). The CDR3 runs to 14 residues. Germline V lookup: CDR1 SGHVS, CDR2 FNYEAQ. V gave up 5 bases and J gave up 7 bases, with 14 bases separating them. The CDR3 is CASSPSGGSEKLFF. In DNA form, the CDR3 reads TGTGCCAGCAGCCCCTCGGGGGGGAGTGAAAAACTGTTTTTT.

This rearrangement joins TRBV7-9 to TRBJ2-7, with D maybe TRBD1 (5 bases). CDR1 SEHNR and CDR2 FQNEAQ come from the germline V gene (reference sequence). V lost 5 bases, J lost 2 bases, and 10 bases lay in between. The CDR3 contains 13 residues. CDR3 in amino acids: CASSPYRTYEQYF. CDR3 bases: TGTGCCAGCAGCCCGTACAGGACCTACGAGCAGTACTTC.

The chain has TRBV7-3 and TRBJ2-1; the D gene is possibly TRBD1 (5 bases). The CDR3 runs to 16 residues. V was pared by 4 bases and J by 4 bases, with 17 bases between. Germline V CDR1 and CDR2: SGHTA, FQGTGA. The CDR3 DNA follows: TGTGCCAGCAGCTACCGGCCAGCCCCAGGGTACAATGAGCAGTTCTTC. Its translation is CASSYRPAPGYNEQFF. Together with reference TRBV7-3 and TRBJ2-1, the CDR3 gives the full variable domain: GAGVSQTPSNKVTEKGKYVELRCDPISGHTALYWYRQSLGQGPEFLIYFQGTGAADDSGLPNDRFFAVRPEGSVSTLKIQRTERGDSAVYLCASSYRPAPGYNEQFFGPGTRLTVL.

The gene calls are TRBV27 and TRBJ2-5; TRBD2 agrees at 7 bases. In germline, CDR1 is MNHEY, CDR2 SMNVEV (reference sequence). The CDR3 loop spans 15 amino acids. Germline trimming cut 5 bases from V and 4 bases from J; bases unmatched to any gene: 10. The CDR3 nucleotides read TGTGCCAGCAGTAGAACGGGGGGATATCGAGAGACCCAGTACTTC. Its translation: CASSRTGGYRETQYF.

This sequence joins TRBV25-1 and TRBJ1-4; D not certain. Germline V lookup: CDR1 MGHDK, CDR2 SYGVNS. The CDR3 sequence is 12 residues long. V lost 4 bases, J lost 11 bases, and 11 bases lay in between. The CDR3 region has the DNA TGTGCCAGCAGTGTAGAGTGGAGGAAACTGTTTTTT. Its protein product is CASSVEWRKLFF.

This chain connects TRBV5-6 to TRBJ2-1; weak D call: TRBD1 (6 bases). CDR3 length: 17 residues. The V end was cut by 4 bases, the J end by 0 bases, with 17 bases between. In germline, CDR1 is SGHDT, CDR2 YYEEEE. Written as DNA, the CDR3 is TGTGCCAGCAGCCCCGGACAGCCCCTGAGCTCCTACAATGAGCAGTTCTTC. Translated, it gives CASSPGQPLSSYNEQFF.